This T cell receptor (beta chain) came from a study of blood T cell repertoires in COVID-19. Participants, roughly 18 to 89 years old, spanned under 25 US areas. Participants were placed into cohorts based on the clinical history they reported. Germline-derived CDR1 and CDR2 are SEHNR and FQNEAQ (reference sequence). Trimming removed 0 bases at V and 0 bases at J, with 15 bases between. The CDR3 is made up of 17 amino acids. Generated by immunoSEQ multiplex PCR, the TCRdb table keeps only in-frame clones and is missing some. The sample holds 45,000 to 60,000 clones; 70% to 85% are singletons and the top ten take about 5.8%.

This sequence originates from a woman aged 50 to 60 with acute COVID-19. The sample comprised PBMCs or T cells enriched from blood (not recorded which). This rearrangement joins TRBV7-9 to TRBJ2-7; D perhaps matches TRBD2 (5 bases). The CDR3 DNA reads TGTGCCAGCAGCTTAGCGTCTTCCGGGGAGTACTCCTACGAGCAGTACTTC. Translating it yields CASSLASSGEYSYEQYF. Drawing the rest from reference TRBV7-9 and TRBJ2-7, the complete variable domain is DTGVSQNPRHKITKRGQNVTFRCDPISEHNRLYWYRQTLGQGPEFLTYFQNEAQLEKSRLLSDRFSAERPKGSFSTLEIQRTEQGDSAMYLCASSLASSGEYSYEQYFGPGTRLTVT.